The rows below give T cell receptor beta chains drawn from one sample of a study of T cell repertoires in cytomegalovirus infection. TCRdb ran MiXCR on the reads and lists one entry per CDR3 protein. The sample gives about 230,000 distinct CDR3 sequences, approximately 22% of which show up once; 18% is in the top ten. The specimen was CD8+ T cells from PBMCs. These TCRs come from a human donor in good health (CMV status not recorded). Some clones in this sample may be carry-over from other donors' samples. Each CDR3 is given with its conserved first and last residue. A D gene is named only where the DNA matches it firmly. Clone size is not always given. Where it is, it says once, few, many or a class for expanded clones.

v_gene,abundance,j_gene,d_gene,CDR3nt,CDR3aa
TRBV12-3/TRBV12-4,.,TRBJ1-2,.,TGTGCCACCGCCTCTGGGACTTACGGCTACACCTTC,CATASGTYGYTF
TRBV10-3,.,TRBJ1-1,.,TGTGCCATCTCGGCAGGGACCATGAACACTGAAGCTTTCTTT,CAISAGTMNTEAFF
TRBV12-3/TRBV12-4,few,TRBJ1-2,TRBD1,TGTGCCAGCAGTTCTCTTAGGGACAGGGGGCTTAACTATGGCTACACCTTC,CASSSLRDRGLNYGYTF
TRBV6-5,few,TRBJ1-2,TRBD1,TGTGCCAGCAGTTACTCGGGACAGTACTATGGCTACACCTTC,CASSYSGQYYGYTF
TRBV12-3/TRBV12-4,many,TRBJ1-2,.,TGTGCCAGCAGTCCCGCGGGGAGGCACTATGGCTACACCTTC,CASSPAGRHYGYTF
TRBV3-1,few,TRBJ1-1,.,TGTGCCAGCAGCTCTCATATCGGGGGGAACACTGAAGCTTTCTTT,CASSSHIGGNTEAFF
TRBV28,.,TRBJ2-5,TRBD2,TGTGCCAGCAGTCCCGGGACTAGCGGGGAGGACGTCCAAGAGACCCAGTACTTC,CASSPGTSGEDVQETQYF
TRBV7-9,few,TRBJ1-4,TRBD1,TGTGCCAGCAGCTCCTCCCGGACAGGAAATAATGAAAAACTGTTTTTT,CASSSSRTGNNEKLFF
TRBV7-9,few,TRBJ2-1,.,TGTGCCAGCAGCTTAGACGCAGCAAACAATGAGCAGTTCTTC,CASSLDAANNEQFF
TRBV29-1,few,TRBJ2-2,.,TGCAGCGTTGATAGGCGCAACACCGGGGAGCTGTTTTTT,CSVDRRNTGELFF
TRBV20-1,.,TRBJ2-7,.,TGCAGTGCCTCCGTGGGGGGGGCCTCCTACGAGCAGTACTTC,CSASVGGASYEQYF
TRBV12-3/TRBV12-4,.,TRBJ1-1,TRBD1,TGTGCCAGCAGACCCGGGACAGGGGGTGCGGGAAGGACTGAAGCTTTCTTT,CASRPGTGGAGRTEAFF